These 25 T cell receptor beta chains were all obtained from the same sample, sequenced in a study of monozygotic twins with inflammatory bowel disease (dated by TCRdb to the late 2010s). Library creation used 5' RACE. This sample was sequenced with an Illumina HiSeq 2500. Following TCRdb reprocessing, every CDR3 protein sequence forms one entry, and DNA is not provided. The sample table on file contains about 330,000 distinct CDR3 sequences. The ten largest clones add up to around 2% of the sample. Sequenced sample: blood. Receptors originate from a human donor with ulcerative colitis or Crohn's disease, or a healthy co-twin of an affected twin (not recorded which).

V gene TRBV5-5 combines with J gene TRBJ2-4; as DNA is missing, the TRBD1 call by TCRdb cannot be tested. The CDR3 loop spans 15 amino acids. The germline V gene has CDR1 SGHKS and CDR2 YYEKEE (reference sequence). CDR3: CASSPFGTGENIQYF.

The J gene is TRBJ2-7, the V gene TRBV6-1; the TRBD2 assignment by TCRdb is unverifiable without DNA. Germline CDR1 reads MNHNS; CDR2 reads SASEGT. The CDR3 has 16 residues. CDR3: CASSQGTSGSSHEQYF.

This chain connects TRBV20-1 to TRBJ1-4; TCRdb indicates TRBD1, and absent DNA this call remains unverified. The germline CDR1 and CDR2 sequences are DFQATT and SNEGSKA (reference sequence). The CDR3 loop spans 13 amino acids. The CDR3 sequence is CSAPDRVNEKLFF.

The rearrangement joins TRBV7-9 to TRBJ2-7. Germline loops: CDR1 SEHNR, CDR2 FQNEAQ (reference sequence). CDR3 size: 13 residues. CDR3: CASSLGDLYEQYF.

The chain joins TRBV5-1 to TRBJ2-3. The CDR3 totals 12 residues. CDR1 is SGHRS, CDR2 YFSETQ, per germline. This CDR3 is CASSFPTDTQYF.

The genes are TRBV20-1 and TRBJ1-4; TCRdb names TRBD1, which stays unverified in the absence of DNA. CDR3 length: 13 amino acids. CDR1 and CDR2 from the germline V gene are DFQATT and SNEGSKA (reference sequence). CDR3 in amino acids: CSARQGFNEKLFF.

The CDR3 here is CATSVGRLPLSYNEQFF. The V call is TRBV15, the J call TRBJ2-1; TCRdb designates TRBD2, a call that cannot be tested without DNA. Germline CDR1 and CDR2: LNHNV and YYDKDF (reference sequence). The CDR3 is 17 residues long.

The gene calls are TRBV18 and TRBJ1-5; the D gene TCRdb calls, TRBD1, cannot be checked with no DNA. CDR1 and CDR2 (germline): KGHSH, LQKENI. The CDR3 is 16 residues long. The CDR3 sequence is CASSPFMTGDNQPQHF.

V and J are TRBV4-1 and TRBJ2-2; TCRdb's D gene call, TRBD2, goes unchecked for lack of DNA. This CDR3 is 17 amino acids long. Per germline, CDR1 MGHRA and CDR2 YSYEKL. CDR3: CASSLLRGGINTGELFF.

The rearrangement uses TRBV7-2 and TRBJ2-1. Germline-derived CDR1 and CDR2 are SGHTA and FQGNSA. The CDR3 runs 15 residues. This chain's CDR3 is CASSLDRGSWNEQFF.

This chain joins TRBV10-2 and TRBJ2-3; TCRdb's D call of TRBD2 is untestable without DNA. The CDR3 has 18 residues. Germline V CDR1 and CDR2: WSHSY, SAAADI. The CDR3 sequence: CASSNPKWTSVRPDTQYF.

The V gene is TRBV20-1, the J gene TRBJ2-7; TCRdb outputs TRBD1, but without DNA this stays unchecked. Germline V lookup: CDR1 DFQATT, CDR2 SNEGSKA (reference sequence). The CDR3 is 13 residues long. The CDR3 protein is CSVHRGQSYEQYF.

CDR3 residues: CASSLSSGELFF. The gene calls are TRBV12-3 or TRBV12-4 and TRBJ2-2. This CDR3 comprises 12 residues.

V and J are TRBV6-6 and TRBJ2-1; no DNA is available, so the TRBD1 call from TCRdb remains unchecked. Germline-derived CDR1 and CDR2 are MNHNY and SVGAGI (reference sequence). CDR3 length equals 13 residues. The CDR3 sequence is CASSGQILGEQFF.

The chain recombines TRBV20-1 with TRBJ1-6; without DNA, the TCRdb call of TRBD1 cannot be checked. The CDR3 loop spans 13 amino acids. CDR1 DFQATT and CDR2 SNEGSKA come from the germline V gene (reference sequence). The chain's CDR3 is CSASARDDSPLHF.

The chain uses TRBV30 and TRBJ1-1. CDR1 is GTSNPN, CDR2 SVGIG, per germline (reference sequence). The CDR3 loop spans 14 amino acids. The CDR3 is CAWSVDRRRTEAFF.

CDR3 region: CASREGETPYEQYF. The rearrangement links TRBV7-9 to TRBJ2-7; the D gene TCRdb calls, TRBD1, cannot be checked with no DNA. The CDR3 covers 14 residues. Germline CDR1 is SEHNR and CDR2 is FQNEAQ (reference sequence).

The rearrangement uses TRBV5-6 and TRBJ2-3. CDR3 length: 13 amino acids. Germline V gene sequence: CDR1 SGHDT, CDR2 YYEEEE. CDR3: CASTSDSWDTQYF.

CDR3 sequence reads: CASSTKTGGDSNQPQHF. V gene TRBV19 combines with J gene TRBJ1-5; there is no DNA to check the TCRdb D call of TRBD1. From germline, CDR1 is LNHDA and CDR2 SQIVND (reference sequence). The CDR3 is 17 amino acids.

The V gene is TRBV12-3 or TRBV12-4, the J gene TRBJ2-1. The CDR3 spans 11 residues. The CDR3 reads CASSFGYGRFF.

The V gene is TRBV5-6, the J gene TRBJ2-1; TCRdb outputs TRBD1, but without DNA this stays unchecked. Per the germline V gene, CDR1 is SGHDT and CDR2 is YYEEEE. CDR3 size: 13 residues. This CDR3 reads CASSRQVGDEQFF.

This chain uses TRBV12-3 or TRBV12-4 with TRBJ1-2; TCRdb reports TRBD1, a call that lacks DNA to check it against. The CDR3 has 14 residues. The CDR3 sequence is CASGRTGKTYGYTF.

The chain employs TRBV30 and TRBJ2-7; TCRdb's D gene call, TRBD1, goes unchecked for lack of DNA. The CDR3 totals 14 residues. Germline loops: CDR1 GTSNPN, CDR2 SVGIG (reference sequence). The CDR3 is CAWGDQGLTYEQYF.

The chain has TRBV25-1 and TRBJ1-2. CDR1 MGHDK and CDR2 SYGVNS come from the germline V gene. The CDR3 is 13 residues long. The CDR3 sequence: CASSPIWGGGYTF.

This chain joins TRBV28 and TRBJ2-1; TCRdb proposes TRBD1, but this gene call is untestable without DNA. CDR3 length: 13 residues. Looked up from germline, CDR1 is MDHEN and CDR2 is SYDVKM. The CDR3 here is CASSAQGAYEQFF.